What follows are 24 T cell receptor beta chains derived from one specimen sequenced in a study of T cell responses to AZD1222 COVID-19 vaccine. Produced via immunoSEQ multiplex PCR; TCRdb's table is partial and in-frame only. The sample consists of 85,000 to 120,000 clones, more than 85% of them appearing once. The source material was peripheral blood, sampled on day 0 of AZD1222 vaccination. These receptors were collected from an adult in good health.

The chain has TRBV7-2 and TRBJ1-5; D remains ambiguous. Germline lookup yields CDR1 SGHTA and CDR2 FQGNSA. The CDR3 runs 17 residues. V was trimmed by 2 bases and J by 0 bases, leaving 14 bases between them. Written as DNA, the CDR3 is TGTGCCAGCAGCTTACGATGGGGAGACGATAGCAATCAGCCCCAGCATTTT. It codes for CASSLRWGDDSNQPQHF.

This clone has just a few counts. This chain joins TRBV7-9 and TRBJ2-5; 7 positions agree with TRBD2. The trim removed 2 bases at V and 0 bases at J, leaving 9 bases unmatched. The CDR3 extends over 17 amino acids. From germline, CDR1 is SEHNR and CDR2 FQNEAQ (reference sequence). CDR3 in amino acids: CASSLKGASGDQETQYF. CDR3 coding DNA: TGTGCCAGCAGCTTAAAAGGGGCGAGCGGGGACCAAGAGACCCAGTACTTC.

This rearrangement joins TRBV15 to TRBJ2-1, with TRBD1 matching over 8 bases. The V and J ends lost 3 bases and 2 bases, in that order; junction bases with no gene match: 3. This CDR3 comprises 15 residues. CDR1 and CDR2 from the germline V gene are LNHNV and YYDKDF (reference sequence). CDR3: CATSSQGAAYNEQFF. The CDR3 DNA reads TGTGCCACCAGCAGCCAGGGGGCTGCCTACAATGAGCAGTTCTTC.

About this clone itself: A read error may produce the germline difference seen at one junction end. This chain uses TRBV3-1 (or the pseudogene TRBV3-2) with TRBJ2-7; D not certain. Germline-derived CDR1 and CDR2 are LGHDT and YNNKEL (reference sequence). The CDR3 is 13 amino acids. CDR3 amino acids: CASSLLADYEQYF. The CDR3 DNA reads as TGCGCCAGCAGCCTATTAGCAGACTACGAGCAGTACTTC.

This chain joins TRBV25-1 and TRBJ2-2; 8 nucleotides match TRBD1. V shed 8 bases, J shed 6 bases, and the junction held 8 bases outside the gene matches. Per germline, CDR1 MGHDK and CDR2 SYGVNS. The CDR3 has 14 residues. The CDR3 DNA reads TGTGCCAGCGCACCCCAGGGGGCGGCCGGGGAGCTGTTTTTT. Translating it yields CASAPQGAAGELFF.

In nucleotides, the CDR3 is TGTGCCACCAGTGACGGGACAGGGAATCAGCCCCAGCATTTT. It is translated as CATSDGTGNQPQHF. The chain links TRBV24-1 to TRBJ1-5, with 9 nucleotides matching TRBD1. Germline V gene lookup returns CDR1 KGHDR and CDR2 SFDVKD. The CDR3 consists of 14 residues. V was pared by 4 bases and J by 4 bases, with 1 base of the junction left unmatched.

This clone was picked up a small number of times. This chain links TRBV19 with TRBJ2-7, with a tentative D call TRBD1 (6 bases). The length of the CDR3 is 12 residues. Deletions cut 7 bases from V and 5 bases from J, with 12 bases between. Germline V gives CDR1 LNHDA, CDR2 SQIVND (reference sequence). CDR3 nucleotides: TGTGCCAGTAACTCAGGGGAGCACGAGCAGTACTTC. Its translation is CASNSGEHEQYF. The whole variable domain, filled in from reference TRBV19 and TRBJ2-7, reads DGGITQSPKYLFRKEGQNVTLSCEQNLNHDAMYWYRQDPGQGLRLIYYSQIVNDFQKGDIAEGYSVSREKKESFPLTVTSAQKNPTAFYLCASNSGEHEQYFGPGTRLTVT.

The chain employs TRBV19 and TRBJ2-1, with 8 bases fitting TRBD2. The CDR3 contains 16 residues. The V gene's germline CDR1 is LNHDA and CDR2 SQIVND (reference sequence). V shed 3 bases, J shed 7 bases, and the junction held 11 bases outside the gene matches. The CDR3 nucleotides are TGTGCCAGTAGTATCGATCTAGCGGGCTTCGGGAATGAGCAGTTCTTC. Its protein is CASSIDLAGFGNEQFF.

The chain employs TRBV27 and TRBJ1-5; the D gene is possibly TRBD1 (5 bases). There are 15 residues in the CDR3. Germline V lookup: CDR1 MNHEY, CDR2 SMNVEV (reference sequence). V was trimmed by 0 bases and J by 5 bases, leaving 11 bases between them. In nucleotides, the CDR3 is TGTGCCAGCAGTTTATCGGGCAGGGTGGATCAGCCCCAGCATTTT. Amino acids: CASSLSGRVDQPQHF.

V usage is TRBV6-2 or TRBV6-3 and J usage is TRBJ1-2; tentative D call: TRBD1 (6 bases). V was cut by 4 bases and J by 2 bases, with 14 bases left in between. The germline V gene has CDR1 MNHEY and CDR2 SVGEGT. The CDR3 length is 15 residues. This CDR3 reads CASSSPRTDNYGYTF. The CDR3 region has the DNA TGTGCCAGCAGTTCCCCACGGACAGACAACTATGGCTACACCTTC.

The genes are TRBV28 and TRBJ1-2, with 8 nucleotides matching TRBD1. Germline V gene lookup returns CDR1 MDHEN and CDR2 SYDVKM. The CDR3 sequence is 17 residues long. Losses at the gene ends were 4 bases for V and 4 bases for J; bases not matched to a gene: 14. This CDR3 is CASSSLLRTGPVYGYTF. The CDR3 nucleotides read TGTGCCAGCAGTTCACTGCTTAGGACAGGGCCCGTCTATGGCTACACCTTC.

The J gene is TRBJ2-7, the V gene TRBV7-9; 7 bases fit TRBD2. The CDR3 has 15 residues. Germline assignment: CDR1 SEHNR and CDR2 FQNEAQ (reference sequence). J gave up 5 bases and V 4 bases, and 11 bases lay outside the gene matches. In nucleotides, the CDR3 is TGTGCCAGCAGCTCACCACGGGAGGTCTGGCACGAGCAGTACTTC. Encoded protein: CASSSPREVWHEQYF.

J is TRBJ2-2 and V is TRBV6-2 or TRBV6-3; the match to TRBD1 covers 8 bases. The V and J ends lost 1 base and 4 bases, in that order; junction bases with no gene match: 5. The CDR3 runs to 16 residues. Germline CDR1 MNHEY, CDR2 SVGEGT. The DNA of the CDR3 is TGTGCCAGCAGTTACTTGGCAGGGGGCGTCACCGGGGAGCTGTTTTTT. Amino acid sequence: CASSYLAGGVTGELFF.

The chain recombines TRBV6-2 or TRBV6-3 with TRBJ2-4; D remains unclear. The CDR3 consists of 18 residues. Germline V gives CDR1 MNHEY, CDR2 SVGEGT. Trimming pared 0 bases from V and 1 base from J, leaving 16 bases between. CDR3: CASSYSKIYSPAKNIQYF. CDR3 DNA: TGTGCCAGCAGTTACTCGAAGATCTATAGCCCCGCCAAAAACATTCAGTACTTC.

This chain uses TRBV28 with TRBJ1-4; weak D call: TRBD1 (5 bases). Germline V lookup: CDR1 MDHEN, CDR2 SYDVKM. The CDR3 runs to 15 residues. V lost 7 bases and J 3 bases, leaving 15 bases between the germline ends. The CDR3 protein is CASTQVGVANEKLFF. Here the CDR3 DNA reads TGTGCCAGCACCCAGGTGGGGGTGGCTAATGAAAAACTGTTTTTT.

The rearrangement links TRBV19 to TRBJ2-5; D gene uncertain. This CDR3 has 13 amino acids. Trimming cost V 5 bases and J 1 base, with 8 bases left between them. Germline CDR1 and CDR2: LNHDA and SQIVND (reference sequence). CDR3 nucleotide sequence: TGTGCCAGTAGTCCCGTGGCCCAAGAGACCCAGTACTTC. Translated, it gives CASSPVAQETQYF.

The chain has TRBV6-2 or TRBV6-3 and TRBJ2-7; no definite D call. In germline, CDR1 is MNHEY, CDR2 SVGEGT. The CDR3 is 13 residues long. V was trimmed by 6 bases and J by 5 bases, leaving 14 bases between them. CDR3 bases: TGTGCCAGCAGCCAACTGGCTGGCAACGAGCAGTACTTC. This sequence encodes CASSQLAGNEQYF.

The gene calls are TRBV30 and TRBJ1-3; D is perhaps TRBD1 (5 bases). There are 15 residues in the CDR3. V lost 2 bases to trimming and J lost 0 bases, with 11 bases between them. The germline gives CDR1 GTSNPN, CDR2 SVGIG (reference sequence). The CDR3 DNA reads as TGTGCCTGGAGTTGGAGGGGCCTCTCTGGAAACACCATATATTTT. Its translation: CAWSWRGLSGNTIYF.

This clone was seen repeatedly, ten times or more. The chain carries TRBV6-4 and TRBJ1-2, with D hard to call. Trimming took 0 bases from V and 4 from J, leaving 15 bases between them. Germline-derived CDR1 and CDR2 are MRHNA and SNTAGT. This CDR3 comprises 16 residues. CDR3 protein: CASSDSQFSDPYGYTF. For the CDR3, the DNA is TGTGCCAGCAGTGACTCCCAGTTCTCCGACCCCTATGGCTACACCTTC.

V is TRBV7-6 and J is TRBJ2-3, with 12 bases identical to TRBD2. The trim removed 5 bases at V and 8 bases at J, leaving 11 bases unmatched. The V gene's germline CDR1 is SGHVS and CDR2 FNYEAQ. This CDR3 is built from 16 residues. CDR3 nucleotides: TGTGCCAGCAGCAAAGGGACTAGCGGGCCCCAGGGTACGCAGTATTTT. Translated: CASSKGTSGPQGTQYF.

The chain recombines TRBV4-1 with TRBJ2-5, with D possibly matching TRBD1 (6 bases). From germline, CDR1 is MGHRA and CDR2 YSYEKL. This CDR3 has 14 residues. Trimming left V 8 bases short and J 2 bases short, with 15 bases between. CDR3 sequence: CASGAGVGQETQYF. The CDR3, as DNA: TGCGCCAGCGGGGCAGGGGTTGGGCAAGAGACCCAGTACTTC.

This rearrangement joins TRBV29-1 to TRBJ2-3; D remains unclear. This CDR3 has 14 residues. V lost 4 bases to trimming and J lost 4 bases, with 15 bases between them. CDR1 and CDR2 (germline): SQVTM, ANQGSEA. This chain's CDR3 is CSVGSPVSADTQYF. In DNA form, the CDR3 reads TGCAGCGTTGGTTCTCCGGTATCGGCAGATACGCAGTATTTT.

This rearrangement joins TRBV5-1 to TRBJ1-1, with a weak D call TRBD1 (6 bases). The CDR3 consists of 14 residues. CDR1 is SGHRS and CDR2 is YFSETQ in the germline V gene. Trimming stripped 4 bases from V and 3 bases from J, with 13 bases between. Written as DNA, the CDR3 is TGCGCCAGCAGCGGGGCGGGGGGCCACACTGAAGCTTTCTTT. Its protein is CASSGAGGHTEAFF.

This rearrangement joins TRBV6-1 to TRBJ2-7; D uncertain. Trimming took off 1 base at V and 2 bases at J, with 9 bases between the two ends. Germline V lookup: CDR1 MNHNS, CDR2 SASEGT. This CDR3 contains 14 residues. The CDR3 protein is CASSEGVGTYEQYF. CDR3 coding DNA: TGTGCCAGCAGTGAAGGGGTGGGCACCTACGAGCAGTACTTC.